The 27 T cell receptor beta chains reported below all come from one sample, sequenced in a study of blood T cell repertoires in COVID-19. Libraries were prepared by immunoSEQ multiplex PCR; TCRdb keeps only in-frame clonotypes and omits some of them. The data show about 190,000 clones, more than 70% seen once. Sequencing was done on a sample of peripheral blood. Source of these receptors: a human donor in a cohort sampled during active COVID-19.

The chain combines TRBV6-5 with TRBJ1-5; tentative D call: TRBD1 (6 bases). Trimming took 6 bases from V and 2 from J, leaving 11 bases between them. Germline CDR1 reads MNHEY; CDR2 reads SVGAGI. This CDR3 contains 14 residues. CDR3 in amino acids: CASRQGLGNQPQHF. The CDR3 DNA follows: TGTGCCAGCAGGCAGGGGCTGGGCAATCAGCCCCAGCATTTT.

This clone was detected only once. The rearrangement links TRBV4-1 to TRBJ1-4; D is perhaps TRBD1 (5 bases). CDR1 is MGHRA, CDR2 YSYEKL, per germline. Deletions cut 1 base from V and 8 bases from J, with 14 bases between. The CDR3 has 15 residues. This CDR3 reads CASSQAGKGGEKLFF. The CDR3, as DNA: TGCGCCAGCAGCCAAGCAGGGAAAGGAGGGGAAAAACTGTTTTTT.

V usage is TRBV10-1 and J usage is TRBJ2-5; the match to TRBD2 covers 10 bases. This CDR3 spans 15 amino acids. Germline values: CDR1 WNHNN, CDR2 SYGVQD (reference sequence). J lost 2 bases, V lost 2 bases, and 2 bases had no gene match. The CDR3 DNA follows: TGCGCCAGCAGTGAGAGGACTAGCGGACAAGAGACCCAGTACTTC. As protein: CASSERTSGQETQYF.

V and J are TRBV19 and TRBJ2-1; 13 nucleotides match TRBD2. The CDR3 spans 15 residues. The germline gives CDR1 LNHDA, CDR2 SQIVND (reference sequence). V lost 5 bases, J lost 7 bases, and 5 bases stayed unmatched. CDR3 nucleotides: TGTGCCAGTAGTGCACTAGCGGGAGGGACAAATGAGCAGTTCTTC. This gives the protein CASSALAGGTNEQFF.

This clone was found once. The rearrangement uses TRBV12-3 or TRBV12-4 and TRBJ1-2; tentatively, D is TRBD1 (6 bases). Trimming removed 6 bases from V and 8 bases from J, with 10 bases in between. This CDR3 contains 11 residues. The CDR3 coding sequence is TGTGCCAGCAGAGACAGGAGGGGCTACACCTTC. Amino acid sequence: CASRDRRGYTF.

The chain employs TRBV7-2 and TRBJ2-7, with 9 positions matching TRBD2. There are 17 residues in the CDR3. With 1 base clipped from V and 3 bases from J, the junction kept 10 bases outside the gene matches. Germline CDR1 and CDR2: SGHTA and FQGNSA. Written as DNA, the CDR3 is TGTGCCAGCAGCTTAGTAGGCGGGAGGGCCGGGTTCTACGAGCAGTACTTC. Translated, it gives CASSLVGGRAGFYEQYF.

The CDR3 nucleotides read TGTGCCAGCATCGAGGACAGGGGTAGTCAGCCCCAGCATTTT. It encodes CASIEDRGSQPQHF. This rearrangement joins TRBV6-5 to TRBJ1-5; 9 nucleotides line up with TRBD1. The V segment lost 7 bases and the J segment 6 bases; nucleotides outside the gene matches: 7. Germline CDR1 and CDR2: MNHEY and SVGAGI. This CDR3 is built from 14 residues.

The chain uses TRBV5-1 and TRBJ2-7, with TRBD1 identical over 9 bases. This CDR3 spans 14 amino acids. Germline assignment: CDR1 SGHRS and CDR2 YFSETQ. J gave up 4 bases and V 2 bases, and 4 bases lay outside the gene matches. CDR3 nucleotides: TGCGCCAGCAGCTTCGGGACAGGGTTGTACGAGCAGTACTTC. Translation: CASSFGTGLYEQYF.

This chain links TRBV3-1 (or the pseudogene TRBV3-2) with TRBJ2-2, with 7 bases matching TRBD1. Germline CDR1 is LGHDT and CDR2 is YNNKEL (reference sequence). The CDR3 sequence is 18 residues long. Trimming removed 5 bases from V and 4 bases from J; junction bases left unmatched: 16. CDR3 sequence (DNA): TGTGCCAGCAGCAAACGAATGACAGGGCATCTTGGCACCGGGGAGCTGTTTTTT. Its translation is CASSKRMTGHLGTGELFF.

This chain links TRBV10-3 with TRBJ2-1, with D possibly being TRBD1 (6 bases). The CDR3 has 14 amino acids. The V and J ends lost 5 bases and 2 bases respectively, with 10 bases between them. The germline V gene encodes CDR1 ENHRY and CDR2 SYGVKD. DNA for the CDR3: TGTGCCATCAGTCGGACAGCCGCCTACAATGAGCAGTTCTTC. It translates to CAISRTAAYNEQFF.

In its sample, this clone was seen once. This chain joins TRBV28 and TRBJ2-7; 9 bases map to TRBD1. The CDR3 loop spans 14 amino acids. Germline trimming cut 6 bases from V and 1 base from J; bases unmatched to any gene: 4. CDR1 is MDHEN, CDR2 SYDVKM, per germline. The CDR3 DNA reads TGTGCCAGCAGCACCGGGACAGGGTCCTACGAGCAGTACTTC. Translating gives CASSTGTGSYEQYF.

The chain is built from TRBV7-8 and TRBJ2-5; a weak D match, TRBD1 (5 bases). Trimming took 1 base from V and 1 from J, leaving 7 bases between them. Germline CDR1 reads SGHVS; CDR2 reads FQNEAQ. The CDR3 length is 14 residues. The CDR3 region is CASSLGTLQETQYF. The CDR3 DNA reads TGTGCCAGCAGCTTAGGGACACTCCAAGAGACCCAGTACTTC.

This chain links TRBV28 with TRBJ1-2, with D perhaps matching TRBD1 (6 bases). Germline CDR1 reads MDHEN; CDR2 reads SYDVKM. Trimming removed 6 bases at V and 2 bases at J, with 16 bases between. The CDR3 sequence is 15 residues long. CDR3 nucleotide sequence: TGTGCCAGCAGCGAAAGTACAGGGCGGAACTATGGCTACACCTTC. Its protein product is CASSESTGRNYGYTF.

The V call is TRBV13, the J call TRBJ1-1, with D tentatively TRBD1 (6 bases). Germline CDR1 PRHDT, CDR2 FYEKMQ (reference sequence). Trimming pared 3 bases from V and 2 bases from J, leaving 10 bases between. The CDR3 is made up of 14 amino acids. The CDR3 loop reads CASSFGTFNTEAFF. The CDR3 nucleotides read TGTGCCAGCAGCTTTGGGACATTTAACACTGAAGCTTTCTTT.

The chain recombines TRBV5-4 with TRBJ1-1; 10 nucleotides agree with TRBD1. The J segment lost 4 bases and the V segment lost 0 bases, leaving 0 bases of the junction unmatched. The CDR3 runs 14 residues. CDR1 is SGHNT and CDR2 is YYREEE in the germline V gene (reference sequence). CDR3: CASSLGTGGTEAFF. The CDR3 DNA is TGTGCCAGCAGCTTGGGGACAGGGGGCACTGAAGCTTTCTTT.

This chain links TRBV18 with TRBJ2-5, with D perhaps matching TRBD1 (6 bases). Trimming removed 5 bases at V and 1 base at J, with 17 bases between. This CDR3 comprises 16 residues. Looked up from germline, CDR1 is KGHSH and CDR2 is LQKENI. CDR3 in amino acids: CASSTTHGTSQETQYF. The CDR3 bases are TGTGCCAGCTCAACCACTCATGGGACATCCCAAGAGACCCAGTACTTC.

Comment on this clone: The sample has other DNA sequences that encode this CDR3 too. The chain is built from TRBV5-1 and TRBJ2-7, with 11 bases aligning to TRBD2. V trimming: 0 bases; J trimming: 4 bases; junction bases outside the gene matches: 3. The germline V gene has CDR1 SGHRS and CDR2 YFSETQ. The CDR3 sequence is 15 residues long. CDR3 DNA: TGCGCCAGCAGCTTGGGTGGGACTAGCGGATACGAGCAGTACTTC. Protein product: CASSLGGTSGYEQYF.

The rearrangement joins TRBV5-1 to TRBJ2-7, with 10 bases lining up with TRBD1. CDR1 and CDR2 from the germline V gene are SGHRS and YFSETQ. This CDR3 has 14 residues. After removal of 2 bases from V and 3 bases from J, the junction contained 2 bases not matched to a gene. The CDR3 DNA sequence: TGCGCCAGCAGCTTCGGGACAGGGGTCTACGAGCAGTACTTC. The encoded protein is CASSFGTGVYEQYF.

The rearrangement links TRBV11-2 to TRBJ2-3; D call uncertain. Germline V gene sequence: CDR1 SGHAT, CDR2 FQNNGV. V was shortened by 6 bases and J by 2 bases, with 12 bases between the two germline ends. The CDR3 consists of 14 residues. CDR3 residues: CASRTGVVTDTQYF. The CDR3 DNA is TGTGCCAGCAGGACCGGAGTGGTCACAGATACGCAGTATTTT.

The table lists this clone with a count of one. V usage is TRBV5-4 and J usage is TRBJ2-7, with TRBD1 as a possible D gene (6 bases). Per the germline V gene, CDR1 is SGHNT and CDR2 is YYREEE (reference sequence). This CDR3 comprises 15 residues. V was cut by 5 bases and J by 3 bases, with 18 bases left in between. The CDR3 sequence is CASSQGTKEGYEQYF. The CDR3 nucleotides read TGTGCCAGCAGTCAAGGGACAAAGGAAGGCTACGAGCAGTACTTC.

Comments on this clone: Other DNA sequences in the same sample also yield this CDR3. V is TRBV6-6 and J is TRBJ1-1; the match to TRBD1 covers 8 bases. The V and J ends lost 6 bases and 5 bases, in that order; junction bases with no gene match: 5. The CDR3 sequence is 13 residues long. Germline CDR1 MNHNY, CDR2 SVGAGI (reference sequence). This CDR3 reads CASRGQGGTEAFF. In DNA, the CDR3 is TGTGCCAGCAGAGGACAGGGAGGGACTGAAGCTTTCTTT.

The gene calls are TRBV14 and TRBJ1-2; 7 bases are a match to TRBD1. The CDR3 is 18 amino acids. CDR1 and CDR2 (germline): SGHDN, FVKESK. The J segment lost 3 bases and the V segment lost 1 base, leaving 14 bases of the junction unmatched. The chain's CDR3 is CASSQVGTAALRDYGYTF. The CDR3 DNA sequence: TGTGCCAGCAGCCAAGTGGGGACAGCTGCCCTTCGGGACTATGGCTACACCTTC.

The CDR3: CASSQDRGQGLYSNQPQHF. DNA for the CDR3: TGCGCCAGCAGCCAAGATCGGGGACAGGGGCTGTATAGCAATCAGCCCCAGCATTTT. The V call is TRBV4-1, the J call TRBJ1-5, with TRBD1 matching over 10 bases. This CDR3 has 19 amino acids. V was pared by 0 bases and J by 0 bases, with 8 bases of the junction left unmatched. Per the germline V gene, CDR1 is MGHRA and CDR2 is YSYEKL.

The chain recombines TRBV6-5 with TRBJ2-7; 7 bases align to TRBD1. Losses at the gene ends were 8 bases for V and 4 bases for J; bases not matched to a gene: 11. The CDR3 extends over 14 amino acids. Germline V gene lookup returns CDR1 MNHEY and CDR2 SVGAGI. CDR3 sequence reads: CASGETGLGYEQYF. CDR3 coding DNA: TGTGCCAGCGGCGAGACAGGGTTGGGGTACGAGCAGTACTTC.

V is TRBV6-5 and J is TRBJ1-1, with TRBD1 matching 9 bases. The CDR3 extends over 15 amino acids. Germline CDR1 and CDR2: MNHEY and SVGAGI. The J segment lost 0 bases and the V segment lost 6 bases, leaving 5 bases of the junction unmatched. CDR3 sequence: CASRQDRGMNTEAFF. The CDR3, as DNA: TGTGCCAGCAGGCAGGACAGGGGAATGAACACTGAAGCTTTCTTT.

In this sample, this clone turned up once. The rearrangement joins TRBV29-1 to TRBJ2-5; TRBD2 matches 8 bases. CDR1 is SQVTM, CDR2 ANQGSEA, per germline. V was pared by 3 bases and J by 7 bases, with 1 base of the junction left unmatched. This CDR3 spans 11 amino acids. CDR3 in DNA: TGCAGCGTTGAGGGACTAGGGACCCAGTACTTC. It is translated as CSVEGLGTQYF.

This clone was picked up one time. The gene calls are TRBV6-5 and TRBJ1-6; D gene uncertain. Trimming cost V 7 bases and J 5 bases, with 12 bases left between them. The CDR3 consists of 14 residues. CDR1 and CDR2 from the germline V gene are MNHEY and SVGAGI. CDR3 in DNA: TGTGCCAGCATGGAGGCCCGGAATAATTCACCCCTCCACTTT. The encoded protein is CASMEARNNSPLHF.